The sequence of this TCR beta chain was determined in a study of radiation and T cells in renal cell carcinoma (TCRdb year 2020). For context, the study as a whole: In total, 53 samples underwent TCR beta sequencing: approximately 26 tumors plus 27 peripheral blood samples. A total of 4,016,671 unique CDR3 nucleotide sequences, encoding some 2,700,000 unique CDR3 amino acid sequences, were found across all 50 or so samples. The final blood draw was performed at 4 weeks after radiation, at the same time as nephrectomy.

According to the study, the label for this sample's time point signals: blood 4 weeks post-SBRT, at nephrectomy. What the treatment or condition label conveys for this sample: 15 Gy SBRT to primary tumor, nephrectomy 4 weeks later. Samples were obtained from a clinical trial, in which 15 Gy stereotactic body radiation therapy was delivered to primary renal cell carcinomas and nephrectomy was performed 4 weeks later. Serial peripheral blood from radiation-treated patients was sampled at baseline, 2 weeks and 4 weeks after SBRT to track tumor-enriched clonotypes. All patients had renal cell carcinoma with clear cell pathology. Genomic DNA for TCR sequencing was prepared using the QIAamp DNA Blood Mini Kit (Qiagen). The analyses included only samples that passed all quality control checks. Between the V and J ends, shortened by 1 base and 1 base respectively, the junction contains 4 bases. Including cysteine and phenylalanine, the CDR3 has 13 amino acids. CDR3 DNA is the only sequence kept; it has 39 bases, read in frame from the first base. CDR1 MNHEY and CDR2 SMNVEV were looked up in the germline V gene (reference sequence).

Overall study outcomes, separate from this receptor: In blood, the top tumor clonotypes increased between baseline and 2 weeks post-radiation and then shrank by 4 weeks, which suggests that tumor-resident clones expanded only transiently. Because pretreatment tumor biopsies were not available, the baseline intratumoral presence of clonotypes could not be determined. With a single-armed trial design, the study had no way to address how radiation dose or scheduling affects the TCR repertoire. Dynamics of the blood repertoire were not tracked past 4 weeks after treatment.

TCR beta libraries were generated from genomic DNA with the immunoSEQ kit, following the manufacturer's recommendations. Library preparation used a first multiplex PCR with proprietary primers, then a second PCR adding unique barcodes, with bead cleanups after each round. Each sample batch included a kit-provided positive control reaction and a negative control reaction. The final libraries were assessed on an Agilent 4200 TapeStation D1000 ScreenTape, pooled by volume, and quantified by qPCR. Sequencing was performed on an Illumina NextSeq500 with a MidOutput 150-cycle cartridge, and 156 Read1 and 15 Index1 cycles were run with kit custom primers. The pooled library was loaded at approximately 1 pM with an approximately 21% PhiX control spike-in. The authors' analysis ran thus. The vendor-processed data were analyzed in R, and a clonotype was defined as all T cells that share the same CDR3 nucleotide sequence. For clone abundance analyses, frequencies were normalized to the 10,000 most abundant clones in each sample. Before analysis, public T cell clones were removed, and these numbered fewer than six per sample on average. Tumor-enriched clonotypes and baseline blood-enriched clonotypes were defined as those with an abundance difference of at least 32-fold between compartments. A beta-binomial differential abundance model was used to identify clonotypes that expanded or contracted between blood time points. Tumor-blood repertoire similarity was measured with the Baroni-Urbani and Buser coefficient, and groups were compared using two-tailed Wilcoxon tests in R. As stored in TCRdb, this immuneACCESS dataset retains in-frame rearrangements with V and J assigned. A fraction of the clones does not appear; measured against another copy, unresolved V genes explain less than half of the discrepancy, and the remainder lacks a known reason. That table supplies the V and J calls and clone size; D and trimming were determined from the DNA. This sample has 97,000 or so clones in its table, and 65% to 90% of those were observed once. The biggest ten clones account for roughly 7.9% of the sample.

As regards this clone: No antigen is known for it. Base-call qualities are not available, and no considerably larger clone is one nucleotide away.

The rearrangement combines TRBV27 with TRBJ2-5, with no confidently assigned D gene. The TCR originated in a man between 60 and 70 years old with renal cell carcinoma. Sample: blood, taken from a patient whose treatment included radiotherapy and nephrectomy. The CDR3 region has the sequence CASSLYSQETQYF. The DNA reads as follows: TGTGCCAGCAGTTTATACTCCCAAGAGACCCAGTACTTC.